The rows below give T cell receptor beta chains drawn from one sample of a study of Ad26.COV2.S vaccination and SARS-CoV-2 variants. The data were produced by immunoSEQ multiplex PCR, yet TCRdb's version contains in-frame clones alone and is incomplete. Of some 320,000 clones listed, around four fifths are singletons. The sample in question was peripheral blood, obtained in a trial of Ad26.COV2.S vaccine versus placebo. The origin of the receptors is a person between 18 and 65 years old who received the Ad26.COV2.S COVID-19 vaccine or a placebo. CDR3s include the opening cysteine and the closing phenylalanine or tryptophan. The order of the fields is V gene, J gene, D gene, clone size, CDR3 protein, CDR3 DNA. D genes are given only for firm matches. The size field is filled for only some rows; it gives once, few, many or a size class.

V: TRBV7-2; J: TRBJ2-1; D: TRBD2; size: NA; CDR3: CASRLAGVNEQFF; DNA: TGTGCCAGCAGGCTAGCGGGGGTTAATGAGCAGTTCTTC
V: TRBV19; J: TRBJ2-3; D: NA; size: NA; CDR3: CASNLNRERDTQYF; DNA: TGTGCCAGTAACCTAAACAGGGAACGAGATACGCAGTATTTT
V: TRBV5-1; J: TRBJ2-7; D: TRBD1; size: NA; CDR3: CASKKNTGDEQYF; DNA: TGCGCCAGCAAGAAAAATACAGGGGACGAGCAGTACTTC
V: TRBV6-6; J: TRBJ2-3; D: NA; size: NA; CDR3: CASSPRGRIKEGLTDTQYF; DNA: TGTGCCAGCAGTCCCCGAGGGCGGATTAAAGAGGGGCTCACAGATACGCAGTATTTT
V: TRBV11-2; J: TRBJ1-4; D: NA; size: NA; CDR3: CASSLQGISEKLFF; DNA: TGTGCCAGCAGCTTACAGGGGATAAGTGAAAAACTGTTTTTT
V: TRBV28; J: TRBJ2-7; D: NA; size: NA; CDR3: CASSPRGWSYEQYF; DNA: TGTGCCAGTAGCCCGCGGGGTTGGTCCTACGAGCAGTACTTC
V: TRBV4-1; J: TRBJ2-6; D: NA; size: NA; CDR3: CASSQVSGANVLTF; DNA: TGCGCCAGCAGCCAAGTATCTGGGGCCAACGTCCTGACTTTC
V: TRBV5-1; J: TRBJ1-1; D: TRBD1; size: NA; CDR3: CASSSGTVAGNTEAFF; DNA: TGCGCCAGCAGCAGCGGGACAGTCGCTGGGAACACTGAAGCTTTCTTT
V: TRBV27; J: TRBJ2-1; D: TRBD1; size: once; CDR3: CASSLFMGTGLAEQFF; DNA: TGTGCCAGCAGTTTATTTATGGGGACAGGGCTGGCTGAGCAGTTCTTC
V: TRBV30; J: TRBJ1-1; D: NA; size: NA; CDR3: CAWSRMNTEAFF; DNA: TGTGCCTGGAGTCGAATGAACACTGAAGCTTTCTTT
V: TRBV25-1; J: TRBJ2-3; D: NA; size: NA; CDR3: CASSEWGRITGGTDTQYF; DNA: TGTGCCAGCAGTGAATGGGGCAGGATTACCGGGGGCACAGATACGCAGTATTTT
V: TRBV11-2; J: TRBJ1-4; D: NA; size: few; CDR3: CASSRDGTSQLFF; DNA: TGTGCCAGCAGCCGCGACGGGACCTCACAACTGTTTTTT
V: TRBV7-2; J: TRBJ2-1; D: TRBD2; size: NA; CDR3: CASRAVAGGNNEQFF; DNA: TGTGCCAGCAGGGCGGTAGCGGGGGGGAACAATGAGCAGTTCTTC
V: TRBV24-1; J: TRBJ2-2; D: NA; size: NA; CDR3: CATGRPESYGNTGELFF; DNA: TGTGCCACTGGGCGGCCCGAGAGTTATGGGAACACCGGGGAGCTGTTTTTT
V: TRBV12-3/TRBV12-4; J: TRBJ1-4; D: NA; size: NA; CDR3: CASSLSTVEKLFF; DNA: TGTGCCAGCAGTTTAAGTACGGTTGAAAAACTGTTTTTT
V: TRBV25-1; J: TRBJ2-2; D: NA; size: NA; CDR3: CASSHTGNTGELFF; DNA: TGTGCCAGCAGCCATACAGGGAACACCGGGGAGCTGTTTTTT
V: TRBV7-9; J: TRBJ1-2; D: NA; size: NA; CDR3: CASSLLTDYGYTF; DNA: TGTGCCAGCAGCTTACTCACGGACTATGGCTACACCTTC
V: TRBV7-8; J: TRBJ1-2; D: NA; size: NA; CDR3: CASSLPVGLNYGYTF; DNA: TGTGCCAGCAGCTTACCGGTCGGCCTTAACTATGGCTACACCTTC
V: TRBV27; J: TRBJ2-4; D: NA; size: NA; CDR3: CASSLAAKNIQYF; DNA: TGTGCCAGCAGTTTAGCGGCCAAAAACATTCAGTACTTC
V: TRBV5-1; J: TRBJ2-1; D: NA; size: NA; CDR3: CASSFSWPLEEQFF; DNA: TGCGCCAGCAGCTTTTCCTGGCCCCTAGAGGAGCAGTTCTTC
V: TRBV7-9; J: TRBJ1-2; D: NA; size: NA; CDR3: CASSPYGYTF; DNA: TGTGCCAGCAGCCCCTATGGCTACACCTTC
V: TRBV11-2; J: TRBJ2-7; D: TRBD2; size: few; CDR3: CASSLTSGGPQPYEQYF; DNA: TGTGCCAGCAGCCTCACTAGCGGGGGGCCACAACCCTACGAGCAGTACTTC
V: TRBV5-1; J: TRBJ2-5; D: NA; size: NA; CDR3: CASSLIRQFGETQYF; DNA: TGCGCCAGCAGCTTGATCCGGCAGTTTGGGGAGACCCAGTACTTC
V: TRBV5-5; J: TRBJ1-1; D: NA; size: NA; CDR3: CASSLASPGGTNTEAFF; DNA: TGTGCCAGCAGCTTGGCGTCCCCCGGGGGGACGAACACTGAAGCTTTCTTT
V: TRBV28; J: TRBJ2-1; D: TRBD1; size: NA; CDR3: CASSLTGDNEQFF; DNA: TGTGCCAGCAGTTTAACAGGGGATAATGAGCAGTTCTTC
V: TRBV6-5; J: TRBJ1-1; D: TRBD1; size: NA; CDR3: CASSYPGTGGNTEAFF; DNA: TGTGCCAGCAGTTATCCCGGGACAGGGGGGAACACTGAAGCTTTCTTT
V: TRBV2; J: TRBJ2-1; D: NA; size: NA; CDR3: CASEFRGDNEQFF; DNA: TGTGCCAGCGAATTTAGGGGCGACAATGAGCAGTTCTTC